The sequence of this T cell receptor (beta chain) was determined in a study of T cell responses to AZD1222 COVID-19 vaccine. The method was immunoSEQ multiplex PCR; TCRdb's version includes in-frame clones alone and lacks a portion of them. The table includes 100,000 to 150,000 clones, approximately 90% detected once. V lost 5 bases, J lost 1 base, and 9 bases lay in between. The germline CDR1 and CDR2 sequences are MNHNS and SASEGT. The CDR3 contains 14 residues. Study-wide results and limits: A mostly white British donor set with more females was recruited, and clonal diversity was possibly underestimated.

As concerns this clone: Its target is not known.

The receptor's source is an adult in good health. This specimen consisted of peripheral blood, obtained on day 0 of MenACWY control vaccination. V is TRBV6-1 and J is TRBJ1-3, with D unclear. Here the CDR3 DNA reads TGTGCCAGCAGTCCGGTCTTTTCTGGAAACACCATATATTTT. It encodes CASSPVFSGNTIYF.